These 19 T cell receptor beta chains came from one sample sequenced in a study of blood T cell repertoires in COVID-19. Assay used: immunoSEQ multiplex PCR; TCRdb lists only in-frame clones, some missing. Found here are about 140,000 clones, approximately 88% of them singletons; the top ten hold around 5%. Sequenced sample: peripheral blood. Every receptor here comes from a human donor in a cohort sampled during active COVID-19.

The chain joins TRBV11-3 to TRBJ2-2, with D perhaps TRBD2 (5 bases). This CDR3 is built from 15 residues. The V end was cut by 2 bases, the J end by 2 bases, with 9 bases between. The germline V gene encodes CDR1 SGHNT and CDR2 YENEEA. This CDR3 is CASSLPGFNTGELFF. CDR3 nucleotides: TGTGCCAGCAGCTTACCGGGGTTTAACACCGGGGAGCTGTTTTTT.

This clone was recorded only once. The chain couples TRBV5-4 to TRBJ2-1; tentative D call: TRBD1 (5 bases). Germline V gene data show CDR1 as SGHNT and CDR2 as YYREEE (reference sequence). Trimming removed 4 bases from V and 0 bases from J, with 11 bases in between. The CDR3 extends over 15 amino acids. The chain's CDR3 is CASSLRAFSYNEQFF. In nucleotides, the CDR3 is TGTGCCAGCAGCCTCAGGGCTTTCTCCTACAATGAGCAGTTCTTC.

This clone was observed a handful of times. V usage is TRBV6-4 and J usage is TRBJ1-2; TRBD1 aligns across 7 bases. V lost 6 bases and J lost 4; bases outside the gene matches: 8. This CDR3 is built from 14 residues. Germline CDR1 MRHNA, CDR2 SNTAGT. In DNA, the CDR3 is TGTGCCAGCAGCCAGGACAGGAACCTCTATGGCTACACCTTC. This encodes CASSQDRNLYGYTF.

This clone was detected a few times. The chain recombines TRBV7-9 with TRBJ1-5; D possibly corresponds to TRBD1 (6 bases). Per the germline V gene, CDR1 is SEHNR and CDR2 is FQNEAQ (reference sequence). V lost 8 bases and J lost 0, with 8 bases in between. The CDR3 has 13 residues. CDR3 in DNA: TGTGCCAGCGGGGGCCCTAGCAATCAGCCCCAGCATTTT. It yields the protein CASGGPSNQPQHF.

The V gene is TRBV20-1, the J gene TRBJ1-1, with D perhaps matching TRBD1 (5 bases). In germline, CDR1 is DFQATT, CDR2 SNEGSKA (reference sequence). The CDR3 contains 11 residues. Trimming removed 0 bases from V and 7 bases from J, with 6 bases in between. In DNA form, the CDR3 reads TGCAGTGCTAGAGAAACAGGTGAAGCTTTCTTT. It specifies CSARETGEAFF.

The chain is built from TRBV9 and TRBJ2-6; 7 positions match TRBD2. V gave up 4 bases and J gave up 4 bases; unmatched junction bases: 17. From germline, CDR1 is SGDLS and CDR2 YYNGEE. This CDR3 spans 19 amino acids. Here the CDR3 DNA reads TGTGCCAGCAGCCCGAGAATAGCGGGCTCCCCGGCCGGGGCCAACGTCCTGACTTTC. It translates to CASSPRIAGSPAGANVLTF. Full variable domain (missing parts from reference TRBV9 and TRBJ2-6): DSGVTQTPKHLITATGQRVTLRCSPRSGDLSVYWYQQSLDQGLQFLIQYYNGEERAKGNILERFSAQQFPDLHSELNLSSLELGDSALYFCASSPRIAGSPAGANVLTFGAGSRLTVL.

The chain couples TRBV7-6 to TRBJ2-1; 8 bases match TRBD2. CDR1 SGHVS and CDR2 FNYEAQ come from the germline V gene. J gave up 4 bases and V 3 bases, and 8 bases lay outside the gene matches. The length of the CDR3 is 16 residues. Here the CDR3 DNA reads TGTGCCAGCAGCTTTGAAGCGGGAGTGGCGTACAATGAGCAGTTCTTC. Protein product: CASSFEAGVAYNEQFF.

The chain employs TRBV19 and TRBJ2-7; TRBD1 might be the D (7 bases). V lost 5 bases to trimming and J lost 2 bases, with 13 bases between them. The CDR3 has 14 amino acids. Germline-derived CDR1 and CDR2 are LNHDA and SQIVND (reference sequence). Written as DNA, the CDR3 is TGTGCCAGTAGTCAAGGAGGGGGCCCCTACGAGCAGTACTTC. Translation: CASSQGGGPYEQYF.

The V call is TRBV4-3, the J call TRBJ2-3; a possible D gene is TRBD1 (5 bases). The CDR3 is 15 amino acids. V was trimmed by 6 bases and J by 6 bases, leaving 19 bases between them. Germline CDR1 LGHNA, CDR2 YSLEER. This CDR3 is CASRRTQGTRDTQYF. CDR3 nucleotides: TGCGCCAGCAGACGGACGCAGGGTACTCGTGATACGCAGTATTTT.

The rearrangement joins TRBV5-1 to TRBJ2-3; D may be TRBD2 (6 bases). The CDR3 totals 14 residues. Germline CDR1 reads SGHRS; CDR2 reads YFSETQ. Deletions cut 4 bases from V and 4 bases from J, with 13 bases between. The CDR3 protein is CASSLGGPPDTQYF. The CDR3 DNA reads TGCGCCAGCAGCCTCGGAGGGCCCCCAGATACGCAGTATTTT.

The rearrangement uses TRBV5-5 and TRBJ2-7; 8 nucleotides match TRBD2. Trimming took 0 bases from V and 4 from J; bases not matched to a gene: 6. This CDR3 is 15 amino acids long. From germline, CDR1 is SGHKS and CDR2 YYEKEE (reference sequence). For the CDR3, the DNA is TGTGCCAGCAGCTTGGTTCTCGGGAGGGATTACGAGCAGTACTTC. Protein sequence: CASSLVLGRDYEQYF.

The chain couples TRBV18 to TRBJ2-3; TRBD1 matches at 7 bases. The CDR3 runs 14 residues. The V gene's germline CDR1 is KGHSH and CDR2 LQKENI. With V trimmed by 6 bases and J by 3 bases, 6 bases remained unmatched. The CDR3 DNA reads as TGTGCCAGCTCGTCGGACAGGAGGACAGATACGCAGTATTTT. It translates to CASSSDRRTDTQYF.

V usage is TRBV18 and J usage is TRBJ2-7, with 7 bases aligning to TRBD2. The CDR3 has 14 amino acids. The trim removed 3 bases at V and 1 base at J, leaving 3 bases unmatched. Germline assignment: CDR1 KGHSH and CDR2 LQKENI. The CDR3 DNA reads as TGTGCCAGCTCACCCTCGGGGGGTTCCTACGAGCAGTACTTC. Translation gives CASSPSGGSYEQYF.

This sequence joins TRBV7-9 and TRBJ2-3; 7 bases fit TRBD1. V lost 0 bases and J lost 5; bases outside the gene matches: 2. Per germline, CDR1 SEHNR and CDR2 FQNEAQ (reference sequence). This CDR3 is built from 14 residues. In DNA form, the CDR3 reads TGTGCCAGCAGCTTAGCGCAGGGGGAAGATACGCAGTATTTT. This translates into CASSLAQGEDTQYF.

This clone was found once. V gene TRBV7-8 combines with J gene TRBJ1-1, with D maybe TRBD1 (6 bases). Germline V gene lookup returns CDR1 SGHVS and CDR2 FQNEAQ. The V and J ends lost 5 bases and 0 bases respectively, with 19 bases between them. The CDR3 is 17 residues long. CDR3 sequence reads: CASSTRFRQGMNTEAFF. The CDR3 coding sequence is TGTGCCAGCAGCACACGATTTAGGCAGGGGATGAACACTGAAGCTTTCTTT.

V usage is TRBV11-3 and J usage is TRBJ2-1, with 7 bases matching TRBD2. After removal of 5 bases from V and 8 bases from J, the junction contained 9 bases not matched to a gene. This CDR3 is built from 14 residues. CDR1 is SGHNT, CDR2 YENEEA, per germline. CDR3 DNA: TGTGCCAGCAGCCGCGTCCGGGCGGGGGATGAGCAGTTCTTC. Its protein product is CASSRVRAGDEQFF. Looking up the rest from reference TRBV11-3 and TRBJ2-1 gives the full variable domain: EAGVVQSPRYKIIEKKQPVAFWCNPISGHNTLYWYLQNLGQGPELLIRYENEEAVDDSQLPKDRFSAERLKGVDSTLKIQPAELGDSAVYLCASSRVRAGDEQFFGPGTRLTVL.

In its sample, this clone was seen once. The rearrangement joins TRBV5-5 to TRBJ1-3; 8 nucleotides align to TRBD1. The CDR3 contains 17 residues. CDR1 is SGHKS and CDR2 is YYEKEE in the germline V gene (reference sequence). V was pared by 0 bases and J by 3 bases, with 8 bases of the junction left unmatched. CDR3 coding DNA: TGTGCCAGCAGCTTGGTGCGACAGGGGAGTTTTGGAAACACCATATATTTT. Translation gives CASSLVRQGSFGNTIYF.

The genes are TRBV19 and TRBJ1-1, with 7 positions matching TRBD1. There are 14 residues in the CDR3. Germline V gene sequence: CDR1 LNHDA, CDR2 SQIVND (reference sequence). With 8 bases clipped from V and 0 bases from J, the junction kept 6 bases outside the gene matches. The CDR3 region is CASGHRGVNTEAFF. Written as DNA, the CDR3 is TGTGCCAGTGGGCACAGGGGAGTGAACACTGAAGCTTTCTTT.

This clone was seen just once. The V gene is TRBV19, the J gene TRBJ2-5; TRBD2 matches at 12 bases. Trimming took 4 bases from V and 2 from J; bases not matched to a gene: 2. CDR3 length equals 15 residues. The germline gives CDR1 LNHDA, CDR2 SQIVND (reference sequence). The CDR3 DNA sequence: TGTGCCAGTAGTACCCTAGCGGGGGGGCAAGAGACCCAGTACTTC. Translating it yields CASSTLAGGQETQYF.